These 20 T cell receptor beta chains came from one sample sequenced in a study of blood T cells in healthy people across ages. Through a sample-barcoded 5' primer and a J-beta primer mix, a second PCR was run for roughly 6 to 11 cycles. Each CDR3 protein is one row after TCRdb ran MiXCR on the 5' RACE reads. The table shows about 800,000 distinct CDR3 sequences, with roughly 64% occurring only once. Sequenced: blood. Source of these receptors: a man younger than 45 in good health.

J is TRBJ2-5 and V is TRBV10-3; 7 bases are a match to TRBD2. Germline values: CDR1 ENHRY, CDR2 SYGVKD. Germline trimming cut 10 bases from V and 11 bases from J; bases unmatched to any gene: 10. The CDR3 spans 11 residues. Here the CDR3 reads CASEREGEQYF. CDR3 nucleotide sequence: TGTGCCAGCGAAAGGGAGGGAGAGCAGTACTTC.

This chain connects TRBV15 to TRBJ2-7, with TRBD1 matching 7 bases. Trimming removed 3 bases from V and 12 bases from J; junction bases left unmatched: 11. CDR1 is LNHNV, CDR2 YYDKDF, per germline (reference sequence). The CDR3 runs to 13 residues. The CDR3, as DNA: TGTGCCACCAGCAGCCGGACAGGAACCACAGGGTACTTC. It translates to CATSSRTGTTGYF.

The CDR3 region has the DNA TGCGCCAGTCAGACTAGCGGGTCATACAATGAGCAGTTCTTC. As protein: CASQTSGSYNEQFF. The V gene is TRBV5-1, the J gene TRBJ2-1, with 10 bases identical to TRBD2. CDR1 and CDR2 (germline): SGHRS, YFSETQ. Germline trimming cut 8 bases from V and 4 bases from J; bases unmatched to any gene: 6. There are 14 residues in the CDR3.

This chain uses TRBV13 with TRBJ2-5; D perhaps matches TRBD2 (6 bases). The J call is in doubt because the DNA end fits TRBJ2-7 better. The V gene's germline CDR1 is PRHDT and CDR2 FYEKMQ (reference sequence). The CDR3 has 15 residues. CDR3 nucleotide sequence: TGTGCCAGCAGCCACTCGGGGGAAGGCATGTACGAGCAGTACTTC. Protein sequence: CASSHSGEGMYEQYF.

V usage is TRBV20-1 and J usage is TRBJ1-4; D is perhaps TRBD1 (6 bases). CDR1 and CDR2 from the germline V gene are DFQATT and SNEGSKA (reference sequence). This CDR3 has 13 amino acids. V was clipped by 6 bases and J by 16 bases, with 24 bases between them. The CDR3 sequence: CSAGLLKATGRFF. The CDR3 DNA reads TGCAGTGCCGGACTTCTAAAGGCGACAGGCAGGTTTTTT.

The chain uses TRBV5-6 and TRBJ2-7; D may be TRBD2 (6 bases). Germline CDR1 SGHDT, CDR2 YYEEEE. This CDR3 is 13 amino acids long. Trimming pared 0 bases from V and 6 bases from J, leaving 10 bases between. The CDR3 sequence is CASSLVGSSEQYF. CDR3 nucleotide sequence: TGTGCCAGCAGCTTGGTCGGGAGTAGCGAGCAGTACTTC.

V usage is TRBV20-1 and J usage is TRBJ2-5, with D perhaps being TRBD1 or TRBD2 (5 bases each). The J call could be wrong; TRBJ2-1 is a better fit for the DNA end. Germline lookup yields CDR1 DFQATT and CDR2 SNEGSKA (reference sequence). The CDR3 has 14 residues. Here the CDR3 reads CSARDWGRMETQFF. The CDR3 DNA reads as TGCAGTGCTAGAGATTGGGGACGAATGGAGACCCAGTTCTTC.

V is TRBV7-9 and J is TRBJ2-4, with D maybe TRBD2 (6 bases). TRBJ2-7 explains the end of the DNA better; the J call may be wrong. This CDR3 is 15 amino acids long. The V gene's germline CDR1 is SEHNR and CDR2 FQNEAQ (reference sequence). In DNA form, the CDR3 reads TGTGCCAGCAGCCCCCCCCCAGCGGGCTTTTACGAGCAGTACTTC. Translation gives CASSPPPAGFYEQYF.

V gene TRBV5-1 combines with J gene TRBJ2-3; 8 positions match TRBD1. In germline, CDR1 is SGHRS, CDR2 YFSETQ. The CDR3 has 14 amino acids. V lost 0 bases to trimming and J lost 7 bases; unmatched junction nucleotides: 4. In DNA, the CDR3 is TGCGCCAGCAGCTTGGGGACAGGGTCCAATACGCAGTATTTT. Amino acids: CASSLGTGSNTQYF.

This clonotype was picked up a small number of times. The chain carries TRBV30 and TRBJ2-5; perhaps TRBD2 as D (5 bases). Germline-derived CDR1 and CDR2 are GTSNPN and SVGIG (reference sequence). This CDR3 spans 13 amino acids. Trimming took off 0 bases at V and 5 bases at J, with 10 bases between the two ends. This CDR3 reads CAWSVSPGETQYF. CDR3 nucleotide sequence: TGTGCCTGGAGTGTCAGTCCGGGGGAGACCCAGTACTTC.

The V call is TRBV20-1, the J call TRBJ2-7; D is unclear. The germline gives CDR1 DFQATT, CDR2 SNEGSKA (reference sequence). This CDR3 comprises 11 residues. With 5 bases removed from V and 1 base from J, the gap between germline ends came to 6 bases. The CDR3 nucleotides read TGCAGTGCTGAAAGATCCTACGAGCAGTACTTC. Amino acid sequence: CSAERSYEQYF.

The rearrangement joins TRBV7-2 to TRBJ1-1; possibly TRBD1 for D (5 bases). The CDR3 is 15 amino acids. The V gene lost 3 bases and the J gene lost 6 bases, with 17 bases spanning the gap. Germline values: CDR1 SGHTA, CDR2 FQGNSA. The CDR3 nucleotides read TGTGCCAGCAGCTTGGTGTCAGGGATCGGAGCTGAAGCTTTCTTT. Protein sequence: CASSLVSGIGAEAFF.

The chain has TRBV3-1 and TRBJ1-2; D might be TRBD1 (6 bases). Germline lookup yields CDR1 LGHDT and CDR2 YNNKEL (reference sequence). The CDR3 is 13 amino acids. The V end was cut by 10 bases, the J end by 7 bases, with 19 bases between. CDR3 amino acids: CATTPGRGAGYTF. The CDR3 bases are TGTGCCACCACTCCCGGTAGGGGGGCTGGCTACACCTTC. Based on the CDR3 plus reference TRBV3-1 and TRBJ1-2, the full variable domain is DTAVSQTPKYLVTQMGNDKSIKCEQNLGHDTMYWYKQDSKKFLKIMFSYNNKELIINETVPNRFSPKSPDKAHLNLHINSLELGDSAVYFCATTPGRGAGYTFGSGTRLTVV.

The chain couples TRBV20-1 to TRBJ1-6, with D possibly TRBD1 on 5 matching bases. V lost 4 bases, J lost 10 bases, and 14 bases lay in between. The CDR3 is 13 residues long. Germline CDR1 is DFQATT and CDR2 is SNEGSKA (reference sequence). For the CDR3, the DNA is TGCAGTGCTACCCGGGACCCCGGGTCACCCCTCCACTTT. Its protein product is CSATRDPGSPLHF.

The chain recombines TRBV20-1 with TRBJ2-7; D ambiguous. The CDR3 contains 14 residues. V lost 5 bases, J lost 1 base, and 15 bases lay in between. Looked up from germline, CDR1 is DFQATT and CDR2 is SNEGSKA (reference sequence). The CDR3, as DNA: TGCAGTGCTCAACCCCCGGAGTCGTCCTACGAGCAGTACTTC. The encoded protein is CSAQPPESSYEQYF.

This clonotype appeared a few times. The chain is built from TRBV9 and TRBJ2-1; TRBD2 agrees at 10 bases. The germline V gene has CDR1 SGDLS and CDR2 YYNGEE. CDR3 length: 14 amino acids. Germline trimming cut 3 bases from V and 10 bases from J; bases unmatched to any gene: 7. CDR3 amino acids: CASSGPGLAQEQFF. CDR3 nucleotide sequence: TGTGCCAGCAGCGGACCGGGACTAGCGCAAGAGCAGTTCTTC. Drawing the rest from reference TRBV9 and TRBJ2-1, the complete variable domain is DSGVTQTPKHLITATGQRVTLRCSPRSGDLSVYWYQQSLDQGLQFLIQYYNGEERAKGNILERFSAQQFPDLHSELNLSSLELGDSALYFCASSGPGLAQEQFFGPGTRLTVL.

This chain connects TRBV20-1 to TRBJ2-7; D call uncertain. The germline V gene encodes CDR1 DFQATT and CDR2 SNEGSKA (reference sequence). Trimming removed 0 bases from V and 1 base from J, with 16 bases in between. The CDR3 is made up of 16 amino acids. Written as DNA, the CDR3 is TGCAGTGCTAGAGATCATAAAGGGCCCAGTTCCTACGAGCAGTACTTC. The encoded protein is CSARDHKGPSSYEQYF.

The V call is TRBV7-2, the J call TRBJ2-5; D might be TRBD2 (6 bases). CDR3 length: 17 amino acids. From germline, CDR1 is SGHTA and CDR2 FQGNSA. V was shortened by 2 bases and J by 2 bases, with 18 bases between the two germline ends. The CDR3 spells CASSLLMGRGLQETQYF. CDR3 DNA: TGTGCCAGCAGCTTATTAATGGGGCGGGGTCTACAAGAGACCCAGTACTTC.

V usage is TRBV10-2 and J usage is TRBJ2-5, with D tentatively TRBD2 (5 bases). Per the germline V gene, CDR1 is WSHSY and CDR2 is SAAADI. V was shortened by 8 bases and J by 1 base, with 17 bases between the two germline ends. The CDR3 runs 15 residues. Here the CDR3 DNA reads TGCGCCAGCCCGAAGGGAGAAACACGCCAAGAGACCCAGTACTTC. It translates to CASPKGETRQETQYF.

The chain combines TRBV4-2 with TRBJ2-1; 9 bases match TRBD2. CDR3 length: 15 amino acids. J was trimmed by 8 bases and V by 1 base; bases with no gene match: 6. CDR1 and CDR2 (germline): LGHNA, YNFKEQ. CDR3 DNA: TGTGCCAGCAGCCAAGCCGCTAGCGGGGTCTATGAGCAGTTCTTC. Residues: CASSQAASGVYEQFF.